This T cell receptor (beta chain) comes out of a study of blood T cells in healthy people across ages. This clonotype has a handful of counts. Per sample, no less than 6 micrograms of total RNA were extracted. Germline V CDR1 and CDR2: SGDLS, YYNGEE. V lost 0 bases and J lost 1; bases outside the gene matches: 6. The CDR3 runs 18 residues. Using a J-beta primer mix together with a sample-barcoded 5' primer, a second PCR was run for roughly 6 to 12 cycles. TCRdb reanalysed the 5' RACE reads using MiXCR and keeps one entry per CDR3 protein. The sample holds some 800,000 distinct CDR3 sequences, roughly 25% seen once. This same sample was also taken into another study, of T cells of mothers and their children. Per that paper: Related and unrelated pairs show similar thymic shaping of TCR recombination output.

This chain connects TRBV9 to TRBJ2-5, with 13 bases identical to TRBD2. This receptor was identified in a boy younger than 18 in good health. The source material was blood. The CDR3 DNA reads TGTGCCAGCAGCGTAGGACTAGCGGGAGGTATCGGCCAAGAGACCCAGTACTTC. As protein: CASSVGLAGGIGQETQYF.